This T cell receptor beta chain derives from a study of T cells in localized non-small cell lung cancer. Overall study findings and caveats: There was an association of higher blood T cell density with longer overall survival. Multi-region tumor sequencing was not done, so intratumor heterogeneity could not be excluded.

Of note for this clone: Its antigen is unknown.

Here immunoSEQ multiplex PCR was the method, and the copy in TCRdb shows in-frame clones only, minus some. The sample records about 23,000 clones, 70% to 90% being singletons. Germline lookup yields CDR1 SGDLS and CDR2 YYNGEE. V gave up 4 bases and J gave up 4 bases, with 11 bases separating them. This CDR3 is 14 amino acids long. Source: peripheral blood mononuclear cells, taken before any cancer treatment. The source of this sequence is a woman aged 40 to 75 with stage III lung adenocarcinoma. This chain links TRBV9 with TRBJ2-2; D is undetermined. The CDR3 DNA reads as TGTGCCAGCAGCCTCAATACGGCCACCGGGGAGCTGTTTTTT. This sequence encodes CASSLNTATGELFF.